This paragraph reports one TCR beta chain. Relative to the germline gene, one junction end is altered; a read error may explain this. CDR1 and CDR2 from the germline V gene are SGHRS and YFSETQ. CDR3 size: 13 residues. These data come from a study of radiotherapy plus CTLA-4 blockade in lung cancer. Produced via immunoSEQ multiplex PCR; TCRdb's table is partial and in-frame only. The sample has 70,000 to 90,000 clones, around 76% seen once. This material consisted of peripheral blood, taken from a patient treated with radiotherapy plus ipilimumab. This TCR was recovered from a human donor with non-small cell lung cancer whose response to radiotherapy plus ipilimumab could not be evaluated. Some clones in this sample may be carry-over from other donors' samples. The chain joins TRBV5-1 to TRBJ1-2; 7 bases are a match to TRBD1. The CDR3 nucleotides are TGTGCCAGCGTCCCAGGGGGAGGTTATGGCTACACCTTC. Amino acid sequence: CASVPGGGYGYTF.